These 10 T cell receptor beta chains came from one sample sequenced in a study of T cells in Graves' hyperthyroidism and ophthalmopathy (dated by TCRdb to about 2019). Libraries were prepared through multiplex PCR. The data were produced on an Illumina HiSeq 2000. TCR beta CDR3 regions were amplified from RNA transcripts. The TCR CDR3 was subjected to a first round of RT-PCR using the HTBI primer set and the Qiagen OneStep RT-PCR kit. TCRdb ran its own pipeline on the public reads, namely fastp trimming at Q25 and MiXCR clone calling, and kept in-frame beta chains. Entries that share a CDR3 protein sequence are merged under the most common genes and DNA. Counted in this sample were about 760,000 distinct CDR3 sequences; roughly a third of them appeared once. Clones ranked in the top ten supply around 30% of the sample. What was sequenced was blood. The receptors derive from a woman between 35 and 50 years old with Graves' hyperthyroidism.

V usage is TRBV5-1 and J usage is TRBJ1-5; TRBD1 might be the D (6 bases). The CDR3 length is 18 residues. V lost 0 bases, J lost 5 bases, and 21 bases lay in between. CDR1 is SGHRS and CDR2 is YFSETQ in the germline V gene. In DNA, the CDR3 is TGCGCCAGCAGCTTGGGCCTCAACCAGGGGTCGCGAGATCAGCCCCAGCATTTT. Its translation is CASSLGLNQGSRDQPQHF.

This chain connects TRBV4-1 to TRBJ1-2, with D tentatively TRBD1 (6 bases). Germline CDR1 MGHRA, CDR2 YSYEKL. The CDR3 covers 13 residues. Trimming cost V 1 base and J 7 bases, with 10 bases left between them. The CDR3: CASSQGAGVGYTF. In DNA, the CDR3 is TGCGCCAGCAGCCAAGGGGCAGGGGTTGGCTACACCTTC.

The rearrangement links TRBV20-1 to TRBJ2-7, with unresolved D. The CDR3 contains 14 residues. Trimming stripped 4 bases from V and 0 bases from J, with 13 bases between. Germline CDR1 DFQATT, CDR2 SNEGSKA (reference sequence). CDR3 sequence (DNA): TGCAGTGCTACCTCAACCCTCCACTCCTACGAGCAGTACTTC. The encoded protein is CSATSTLHSYEQYF.

A note on this clonotype: This sequence may be a read error, since a much larger clone differs from it by one base. The genes are TRBV29-1 and TRBJ2-2; the D is unclear. The CDR3 is 14 residues long. V dropped 1 base and J dropped 2 bases, with 8 bases sitting between them. Germline V gene sequence: CDR1 SQVTM, CDR2 ANQGSEA. CDR3 in amino acids: CSVEVALNTGELFF. In DNA, the CDR3 is TGCAGCGTTGAAGTTGCACTAAACACCGGGGAGCTGTTTTTT.

The chain combines TRBV6-2 or TRBV6-3 with TRBJ2-6; D uncertain. The length of the CDR3 is 14 residues. Per germline, CDR1 MNHEY and CDR2 SVGEGT. Trimming pared 0 bases from V and 4 bases from J, leaving 4 bases between. In nucleotides, the CDR3 is TGTGCCAGCAGTTACTCATTCGGGGCCAACGTCCTGACTTTC. It is translated as CASSYSFGANVLTF.

The chain links TRBV7-9 to TRBJ1-3, with TRBD1 matching 9 bases. CDR1 is SEHNR, CDR2 FQNEAQ, per germline (reference sequence). After removal of 5 bases from V and 3 bases from J, the junction contained 5 bases not matched to a gene. This CDR3 has 15 residues. Written as DNA, the CDR3 is TGTGCCAGCAGCCGGGACAGGGACGGTGGAAACACCATATATTTT. Protein: CASSRDRDGGNTIYF.

V gene TRBV29-1 combines with J gene TRBJ1-3; D ambiguous. The CDR3 has 15 residues. The V end was cut by 4 bases, the J end by 0 bases, with 13 bases between. Germline CDR1 SQVTM, CDR2 ANQGSEA. CDR3 nucleotide sequence: TGCAGCGTTGCCGGACGGAGGAACTCTGGAAACACCATATATTTT. It codes for CSVAGRRNSGNTIYF.

In its sample, this clonotype was seen many times. The chain couples TRBV10-3 to TRBJ1-5, with D possibly matching TRBD1 (5 bases). The CDR3 spans 14 residues. Germline V CDR1 and CDR2: ENHRY, SYGVKD. V dropped 8 bases and J dropped 4 bases, with 15 bases sitting between them. The CDR3 loop reads CAIQQQGANQPQHF. CDR3 DNA sequence: TGTGCCATCCAACAACAAGGGGCGAATCAGCCCCAGCATTTT.

The CDR3 DNA reads as TGCGCCAGCTCCCCTGCTCCCCCAATGCGGAAGCTGTTTTTT. Translated: CASSPAPPMRKLFF. The chain uses TRBV5-1 and TRBJ2-2; D unresolved. The germline gives CDR1 SGHRS, CDR2 YFSETQ. The V and J ends lost 7 bases and 12 bases respectively, with 22 bases between them. This CDR3 is built from 14 residues. The complete variable domain, with remaining parts taken from reference TRBV5-1 and TRBJ2-2, reads KAGVTQTPRYLIKTRGQQVTLSCSPISGHRSVSWYQQTPGQGLQFLFEYFSETQRNKGNFPGRFSGRQFSNSRSEMNVSTLELGDSALYLCASSPAPPMRKLFFGEGSRLTVL.

This clonotype appeared a few times. Its ends do not fully match the called genes, so a read error is possible. The rearrangement joins TRBV5-5 to TRBJ2-2, with D unresolved. The CDR3 contains 14 residues. Per the germline V gene, CDR1 is SGHKS and CDR2 is YYEKEE (reference sequence). This chain's CDR3 is CASSQGDFPGELFF. The CDR3 nucleotides are TGCGCCAGCAGCCAAGGAGATTTTCCCGGGGAGCTGTTTTTT. The full variable domain, completed using reference TRBV5-5 and TRBJ2-2, is DAGVTQSPTHLIKTRGQQVTLRCSPISGHKSVSWYQQVLGQGPQFIFQYYEKEERGRGNFPDRFSARQFPNYSSELNVNALLLGDSALYLCASSQGDFPGELFFGEGSRLTVL.